This T cell receptor beta chain was sequenced for a study of blood T cells in healthy people across ages (dated by TCRdb to between 2014 and 2017). With respect to the entire study: In model experiments, template switching captured about one uniquely barcoded TCR beta cDNA molecule for every two T cells. The study measured age-related changes in TCR beta repertoire diversity using deep sequencing normalized with unique cDNA molecular identifiers. The donors were divided into four age groups: young (average around 17 years), middle-aged (approximately 39), aged (approximately 64) and long-lived (roughly 86). To avoid experimental bias, donors of different ages were randomly spread across the sequencing lanes. Using the same blood draw, the study looked at two additional independent replicas of 1 million unique cDNA reads for two donors, one aged 18 to 29 and the other aged 80 or older.

Donors were 40 or so systemically healthy Caucasian individuals from Russia aged roughly 6 to 90 years. Ten milliliters of peripheral blood were collected from each donor into EDTA-treated Vacutainer tubes. Ficoll-Paque density-gradient centrifugation was used to isolate PBMCs, with at least 6.5 million per sample. Trizol reagent was used to extract total RNA from the PBMCs, yielding at least 6 micrograms per sample. For every donor, flow cytometry on a PBMC aliquot measured the percentage of naive CD45RAhigh/CD27high T cells. As encoded in the germline V gene (reference sequence), CDR1 is MNHEY while CDR2 is SMNVEV. From the cysteine through the phenylalanine, the CDR3 covers 14 amino acids. Kept here is only the CDR3 DNA, which spans 42 bases and is read in frame from base 1. V loses 6 bases at its end and J loses 8 bases; junction bases beyond the gene matches: 8. In regard to this clonotype: Its antigen is unknown. Base qualities are not at hand, and no much larger clone is one base apart.

Overall study outcomes, separate from this receptor: Observed TCR beta diversity per million T cells fell roughly linearly with age, and a significant reduction was already apparent by age approximately 41. Conclusive comparison of naive and antigen-experienced compartments was prevented by the profiling of bulk unsorted PBMCs. Estimates of total diversity based on one million sequenced T cells were regarded as lower bounds and as underestimates. The percentage of naive T cells measured by flow cytometry correlated strongly with observed TCR beta diversity. The CMV infection status of donors was not known, potentially confounding age-related changes in expanded clonotypes. Compared with the aged group, the long-lived group had more naive CD4+ T cells, fewer expanded clones and increased TCR diversity, a pattern suggesting age selection.

The library was generated by 5' RACE. A second PCR of 7 to 11 cycles was performed with a sample-barcoded 5' primer and a J-beta primer mix. A template-switch 5' adaptor carrying 12 random nucleotides introduced a unique molecular identifier onto each TCR beta cDNA molecule. Each sample yielded at least 2.5 million CDR3-containing paired-end reads. First-strand cDNA was synthesized from all RNA with the Mint cDNA synthesis kit, primed by a TRBC-specific oligonucleotide. Following uracil-DNA glycosylase treatment, all cDNA underwent a first 18-cycle PCR with the universal primers M1SS and BC2_uni_R. In the authors' own workflow: Normalization of each sample was performed by random selection of 1 million high-quality reads, each carrying a distinct molecular identifier. Reads with shared molecular identifiers were discarded instead of being binned into consensus sequences. MiTCR, with a Q25 quality threshold and the strictest error-elimination algorithm, was used for CDR3 identification, clonotype clustering and error correction. A nonparametric unseen species model using Euler transformation provided a lower-bound estimate of total TCR beta diversity. In TCRdb, the public reads were trimmed at Q25 with fastp and aligned with MiXCR, with productive beta chains retained. Each entry is one CDR3 protein sequence, shown with its most common DNA and genes. The V and J calls and clone size are TCRdb's, not the authors'. Across this sample there are roughly 1.9 million distinct CDR3 sequences, with around 42% seen only once. Roughly 23% of the sample comes from the top ten.

Sequences were obtained from blood. In this chain, TRBV27 is recombined with TRBJ2-1; 9 bases in the middle match TRBD2. The sequence came from a human donor in good health. The CDR3 protein is CASRLASGVYEQFF. The sequence in DNA is TGTGCCAGCAGGTTGGCTAGCGGGGTGTATGAGCAGTTCTTC.